Sequencing of this TCR beta chain was carried out in a study of shared clonotypes between healthy human individuals. The donors were adults (healthy and HIV-negative) with no recent acute infections or vaccinations. The repertoire was sequenced with immunoSEQ multiplex PCR; TCRdb's copy has only in-frame clones and lacks some. The sample has 2 million or so clones; roughly 94% are singletons. This sequence originates from a man between 18 and 35 years old in good health. Sequencing was performed on naive CD4+ T cells sorted from blood. As to subset: CD45RA+ positively selected.

The CDR3 bases are TGTGCCTGGAGTGGAAGGGCGCCCCTTTACAATGAGCAGTTCTTC. It is translated as CAWSGRAPLYNEQFF. The chain employs TRBV30 and TRBJ2-1; no definite D call. In germline, CDR1 is GTSNPN, CDR2 SVGIG (reference sequence). Deletions cut 1 base from V and 4 bases from J, with 14 bases between. The CDR3 has 15 residues. Full variable domain (missing parts from reference TRBV30 and TRBJ2-1): SQTIHQWPATLVQPVGSPLSLECTVEGTSNPNLYWYRQAAGRGLQLLFYSVGIGQISSEVPQNLSASRPQDRQFILSSKKLLLSDSGFYLCAWSGRAPLYNEQFFGPGTRLTVL.